The clone carrying this T cell receptor (beta chain) came up many times. Antigen unknown. The CDR3 goes on 3 residues after the read ends, and that part is filled in from the germline J gene. These data come from a study of T cell clonality in common variable immunodeficiency. Aged roughly 9 to 65 years, CVID subjects averaged roughly 43 years old. Both groups were predominantly of Caucasian heritage. For at least one year, all CVID subjects received replacement immunoglobulin. The germline V gene encodes CDR1 SGHVS and CDR2 FQNEAQ. The ends lost 3 bases at V and 0 bases at J; junction bases unmatched: 5. This CDR3 has 16 residues. Study-wide findings and caveats: Common variable immunodeficiency TCR beta sequences reportedly had fewer deletions and N-nucleotide insertions.

Data came from immunoSEQ multiplex PCR; TCRdb stores just in-frame clones and leaves some out. This sample has approximately 28,000 clones, each found more than once. The genes are TRBV7-8 and TRBJ1-3, with 7 bases that match TRBD1. The sample taken for sequencing was peripheral blood mononuclear cells. The sequence was obtained from a human donor with common variable immunodeficiency. The CDR3 here is CASSFDRESSGNTIYF. The part of the CDR3 DNA that was read is TGTGCCAGCAGCTTTGACAGGGAGAGCTCTGGAAACACC.